Described below is a single TCR beta chain sequence and its context. These data are taken from a study of blood T cell repertoires in COVID-19. Study as a whole: Sample material is recorded as cDNA or gDNA derived from T cells, B-cell-depleted T cells, or PBMCs.

Sequencing was performed with immunoSEQ multiplex PCR; in TCRdb, only in-frame clones are kept and a portion is missing. The sample lists roughly 68,000 clones, 80% to 90% seen once, with 40% to 55% in the top ten. The material sequenced was peripheral blood. This TCR was recovered from a woman in her sixties with COVID-19, enrolled during active disease.

The CDR3 region is CASSLFGSNQPQHF. CDR3 in DNA: TGTGCCAGCAGCCTATTCGGTAGCAATCAGCCCCAGCATTTT. The chain employs TRBV7-9 and TRBJ1-5; D is uncertain. The germline CDR1 and CDR2 sequences are SEHNR and FQNEAQ (reference sequence). Between the trimmed V and J ends, which lost 5 bases and 0 bases, there was a span of 8 bases. The CDR3 is made up of 14 amino acids.